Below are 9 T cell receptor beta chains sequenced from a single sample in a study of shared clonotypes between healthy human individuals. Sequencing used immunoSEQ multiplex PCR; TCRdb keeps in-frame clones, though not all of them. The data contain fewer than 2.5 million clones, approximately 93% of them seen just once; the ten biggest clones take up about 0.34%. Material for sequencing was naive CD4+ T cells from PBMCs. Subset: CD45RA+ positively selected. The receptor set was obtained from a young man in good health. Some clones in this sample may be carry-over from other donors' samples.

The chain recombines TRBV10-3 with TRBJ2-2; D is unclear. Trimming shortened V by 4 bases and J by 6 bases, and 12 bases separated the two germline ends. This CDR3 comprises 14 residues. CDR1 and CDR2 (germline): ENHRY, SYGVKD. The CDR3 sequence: CAISVGFSAGELFF. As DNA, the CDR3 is TGTGCCATCAGTGTCGGGTTTAGTGCCGGGGAGCTGTTTTTT.

CDR3: CAIMGQGNGYTF. The CDR3 DNA reads as TGTGCCATCATGGGACAGGGGAATGGCTACACCTTC. The chain has TRBV10-3 and TRBJ1-2; the match to TRBD1 covers 10 bases. This CDR3 spans 12 amino acids. Germline V CDR1 and CDR2: ENHRY, SYGVKD. J gave up 6 bases and V 7 bases, and 2 bases lay outside the gene matches.

CDR3 in amino acids: CAWSEGSGPQGGFF. The CDR3 DNA reads as TGTGCCTGGAGTGAAGGGAGTGGGCCCCAGGGAGGATTCTTC. The V and J genes are TRBV30 and TRBJ2-1, with a tentative D call TRBD2 (6 bases). This CDR3 contains 14 residues. Germline values: CDR1 GTSNPN, CDR2 SVGIG (reference sequence). The V end lost 1 base, the J end lost 16 bases, and 23 bases lay between the germline ends.

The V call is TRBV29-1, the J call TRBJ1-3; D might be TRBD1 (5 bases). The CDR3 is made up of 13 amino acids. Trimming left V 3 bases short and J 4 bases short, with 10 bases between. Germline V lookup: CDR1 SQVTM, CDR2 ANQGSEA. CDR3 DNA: TGCAGCGTTGAGAGGGGCGCAGGAAACACCATATATTTT. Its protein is CSVERGAGNTIYF.

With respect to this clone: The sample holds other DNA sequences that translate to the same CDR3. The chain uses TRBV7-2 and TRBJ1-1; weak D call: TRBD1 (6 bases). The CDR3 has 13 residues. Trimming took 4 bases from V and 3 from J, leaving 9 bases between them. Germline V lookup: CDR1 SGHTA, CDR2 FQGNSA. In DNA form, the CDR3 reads TGTGCCAGCAGCTCGGACAGCTACACTGAAGCTTTCTTT. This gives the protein CASSSDSYTEAFF.

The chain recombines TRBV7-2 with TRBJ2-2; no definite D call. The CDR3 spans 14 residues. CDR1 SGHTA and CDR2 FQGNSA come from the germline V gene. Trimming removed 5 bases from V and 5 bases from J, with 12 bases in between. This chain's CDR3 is CASSQQPFTGELFF. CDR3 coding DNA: TGTGCCAGCAGCCAACAACCCTTTACCGGGGAGCTGTTTTTT.

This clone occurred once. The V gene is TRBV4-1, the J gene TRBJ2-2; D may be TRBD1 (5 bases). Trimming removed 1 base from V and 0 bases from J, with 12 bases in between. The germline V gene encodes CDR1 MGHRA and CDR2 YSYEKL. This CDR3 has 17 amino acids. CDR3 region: CASSQGLRGTNTGELFF. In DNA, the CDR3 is TGCGCCAGCAGCCAAGGGTTAAGGGGAACGAACACCGGGGAGCTGTTTTTT.

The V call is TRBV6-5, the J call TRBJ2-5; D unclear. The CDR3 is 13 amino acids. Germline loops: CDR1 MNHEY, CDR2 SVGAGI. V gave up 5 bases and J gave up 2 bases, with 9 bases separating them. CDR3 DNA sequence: TGTGCCAGCAGTCAACGGACGCAAGAGACCCAGTACTTC. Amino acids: CASSQRTQETQYF.

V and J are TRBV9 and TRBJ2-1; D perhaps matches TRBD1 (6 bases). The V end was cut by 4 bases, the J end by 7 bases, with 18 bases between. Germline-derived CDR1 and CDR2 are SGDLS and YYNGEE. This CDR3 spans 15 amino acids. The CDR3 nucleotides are TGTGCCAGCAGCCCGCGTCCAGGGACAAGGAATGAGCAGTTCTTC. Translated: CASSPRPGTRNEQFF.